This entry describes one TCR beta chain. Repertoires were generated with immunoSEQ multiplex PCR, while TCRdb's copy carries only in-frame clones and drops some. The profile shows 57,000 or so clones, 70% to 85% of them singletons. These data are taken from a study of blood T cell repertoires in COVID-19. This CDR3 region has 15 residues. From germline, CDR1 is SGHRS and CDR2 YFSETQ. J gave up 3 bases and V 0 bases, and 5 bases lay outside the gene matches. Material: peripheral blood. The rearrangement uses TRBV5-1 and TRBJ1-1, with 7 bases aligning to TRBD1. This TCR derives from a man aged 55-75 years with acute or convalescent COVID-19. The CDR3 loop is CASSLEGAPHTEAFF. CDR3 in DNA: TGCGCCAGCAGCTTGGAGGGGGCGCCTCACACTGAAGCTTTCTTT. The complete variable domain, with remaining parts taken from reference TRBV5-1 and TRBJ1-1, reads KAGVTQTPRYLIKTRGQQVTLSCSPISGHRSVSWYQQTPGQGLQFLFEYFSETQRNKGNFPGRFSGRQFSNSRSEMNVSTLELGDSALYLCASSLEGAPHTEAFFGQGTRLTVV.